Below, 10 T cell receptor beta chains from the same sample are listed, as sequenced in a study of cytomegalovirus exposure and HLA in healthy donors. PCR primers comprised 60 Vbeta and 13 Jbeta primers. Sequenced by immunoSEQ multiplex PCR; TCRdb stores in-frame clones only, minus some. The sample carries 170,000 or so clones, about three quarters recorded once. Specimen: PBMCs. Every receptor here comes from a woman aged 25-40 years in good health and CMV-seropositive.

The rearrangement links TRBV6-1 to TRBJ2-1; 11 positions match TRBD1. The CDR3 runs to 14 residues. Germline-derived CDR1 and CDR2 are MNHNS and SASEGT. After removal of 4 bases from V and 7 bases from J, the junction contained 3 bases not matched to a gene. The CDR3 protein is CASSVDRGRNEQFF. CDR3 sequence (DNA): TGTGCCAGCAGTGTGGACAGGGGGCGTAATGAGCAGTTCTTC.

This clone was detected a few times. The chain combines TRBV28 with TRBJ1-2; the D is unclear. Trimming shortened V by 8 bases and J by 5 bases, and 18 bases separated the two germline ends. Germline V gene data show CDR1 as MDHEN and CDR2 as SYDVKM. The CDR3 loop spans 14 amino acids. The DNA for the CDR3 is TGTGCCAGCTCCGCCCCGACTCGGAAATATGGCTACACCTTC. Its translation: CASSAPTRKYGYTF.

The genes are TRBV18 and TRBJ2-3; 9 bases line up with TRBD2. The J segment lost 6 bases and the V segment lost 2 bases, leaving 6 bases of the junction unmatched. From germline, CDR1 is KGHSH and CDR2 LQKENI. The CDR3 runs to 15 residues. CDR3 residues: CASSPGREGPDTQYF. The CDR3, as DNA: TGTGCCAGCTCACCAGGGCGGGAGGGTCCGGATACGCAGTATTTT.

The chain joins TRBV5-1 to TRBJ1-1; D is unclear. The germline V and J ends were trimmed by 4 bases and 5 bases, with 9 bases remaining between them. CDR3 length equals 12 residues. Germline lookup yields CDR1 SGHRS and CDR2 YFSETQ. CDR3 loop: CASSGVQTEAFF. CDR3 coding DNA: TGCGCCAGCAGCGGCGTACAGACTGAAGCTTTCTTT.

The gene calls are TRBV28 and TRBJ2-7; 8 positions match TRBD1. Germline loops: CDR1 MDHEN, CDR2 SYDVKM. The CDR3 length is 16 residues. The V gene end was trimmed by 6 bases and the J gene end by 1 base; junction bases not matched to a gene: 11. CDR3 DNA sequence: TGTGCCAGCAGCGACCTCTCGGACAGGGATTCCTACGAGCAGTACTTC. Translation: CASSDLSDRDSYEQYF.

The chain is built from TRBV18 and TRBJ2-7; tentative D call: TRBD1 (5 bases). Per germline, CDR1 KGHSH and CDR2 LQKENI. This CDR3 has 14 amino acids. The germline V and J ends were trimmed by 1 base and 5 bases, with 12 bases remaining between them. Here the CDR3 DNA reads TGTGCCAGCTCACCACGAAGGGGATGGGACGAGCAGTACTTC. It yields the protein CASSPRRGWDEQYF.

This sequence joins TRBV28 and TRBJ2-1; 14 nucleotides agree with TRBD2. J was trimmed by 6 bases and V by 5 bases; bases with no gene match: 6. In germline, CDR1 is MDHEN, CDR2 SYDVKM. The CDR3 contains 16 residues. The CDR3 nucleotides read TGTGCCAGCAGTCCGCCCGGACTAGCGGGAGGCAATGAGCAGTTCTTC. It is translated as CASSPPGLAGGNEQFF.

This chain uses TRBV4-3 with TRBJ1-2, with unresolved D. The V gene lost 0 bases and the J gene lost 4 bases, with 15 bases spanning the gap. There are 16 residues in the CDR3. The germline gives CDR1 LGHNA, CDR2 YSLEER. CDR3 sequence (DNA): TGCGCCAGCAGCCAAGAAAGGATGCGGGCCGGCTATGGCTACACCTTC. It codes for CASSQERMRAGYGYTF.

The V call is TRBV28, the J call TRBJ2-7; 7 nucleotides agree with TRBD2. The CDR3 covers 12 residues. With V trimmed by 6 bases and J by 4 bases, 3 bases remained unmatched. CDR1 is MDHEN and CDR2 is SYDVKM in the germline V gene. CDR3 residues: CASSLSGYEQYF. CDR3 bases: TGTGCCAGCAGCCTTAGCGGGTACGAGCAGTACTTC.

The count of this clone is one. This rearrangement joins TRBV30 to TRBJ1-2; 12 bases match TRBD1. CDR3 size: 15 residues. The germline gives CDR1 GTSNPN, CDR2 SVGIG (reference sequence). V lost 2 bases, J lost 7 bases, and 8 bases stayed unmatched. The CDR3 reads CAWSRPGQGAGGYTF. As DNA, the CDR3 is TGTGCCTGGAGTCGTCCGGGACAGGGGGCCGGTGGCTACACCTTC.